This T cell receptor (beta chain) was observed in a study of T cells in Graves' hyperthyroidism and ophthalmopathy. Uncontrolled infection, other autoimmune disease, pregnancy and lactation each barred patients from inclusion. This clonotype appeared many times. What it binds is unknown. Trimming cost V 3 bases and J 2 bases, with 13 bases left between them. The CDR3 is 15 residues long. Germline values: CDR1 GTSNPN, CDR2 SVGIG (reference sequence). Template material for amplifying TCR beta CDR3 regions consisted of RNA transcripts. In the first-round RT-PCR of the TCR CDR3, the HTBI primer set was used. One entry per CDR3 protein, called by TCRdb with MiXCR from the multiplex PCR reads. This table has about 360,000 distinct CDR3 sequences, around 14% appearing once. Study conclusions and caveats: Patients with ophthalmopathy were separated from those with stable hyperthyroidism by a 13 V-J model.

The source material was blood. The source is a woman under 30 with Graves' hyperthyroidism. This chain links TRBV30 with TRBJ1-4, with D possibly matching TRBD1 (6 bases). The CDR3 DNA reads TGTGCCTGGAGCTACTATGGGGGCACTAATGAAAAACTGTTTTTT. Residues: CAWSYYGGTNEKLFF. The full variable domain, with the rest looked up from reference TRBV30 and TRBJ1-4, is SQTIHQWPATLVQPVGSPLSLECTVEGTSNPNLYWYRQAAGRGLQLLFYSVGIGQISSEVPQNLSASRPQDRQFILSSKKLLLSDSGFYLCAWSYYGGTNEKLFFGSGTQLSVL.